This T cell receptor (beta chain) was sequenced in a study of T cells in Graves' hyperthyroidism and ophthalmopathy. Study-level points and caveats: Most thyroid clonotypes with frequency above 0.001 were detected in blood.

This clonotype was counted many times. Its antigen remains unknown. Authors of the study amplified TCR beta CDR3 regions from RNA transcripts. The TCR CDR3 was amplified in a first-round RT-PCR using the HTBI primer set. From the multiplex PCR reads, TCRdb called clonotypes with MiXCR, one entry per CDR3 protein. The table shows around 800,000 distinct CDR3 sequences, with around 38% occurring only once. Each patient was aged 18 to 65 and had newly diagnosed hyperthyroidism of under 2 months' duration. PBMCs were derived from approximately 10 ml fresh peripheral blood. The sequence came from a young man with Graves' hyperthyroidism. Sequences were obtained from blood.

The CDR3 protein is CSVSRGRMDEQYF. CDR3 DNA: TGCAGCGTTTCGAGGGGGCGTATGGACGAGCAGTACTTC. V usage is TRBV29-1 and J usage is TRBJ2-7, with 7 nucleotides matching TRBD1. This CDR3 comprises 13 residues. Trimming removed 5 bases from V and 5 bases from J; junction bases left unmatched: 9. CDR1 and CDR2 from the germline V gene are SQVTM and ANQGSEA.